The sequence of this T cell receptor beta chain was determined in a study of blood T cell repertoires in COVID-19. In the study overall: From the United States, Italy and Spain came samples of acute and convalescent COVID-19. T cells, B-cell-depleted T cells, or PBMCs supplied cDNA or gDNA.

This clone was seen only once. Study processing details: Reference gene primer amplification in the assay estimated nucleated cell counts. Generated by immunoSEQ multiplex PCR, the TCRdb table keeps only in-frame clones and is missing some. V, J and clone size derive from that table, while D and trimming were established from the DNA sequence. The sample contains about 94,000 clones, roughly 80% of which appear only once. This receptor was obtained from a human donor in a cohort sampled during active COVID-19. The sample taken for sequencing was peripheral blood.

The CDR3: CASSNTGGTGELFF. Here the CDR3 DNA reads TGTGCCAGCAGTAATACCGGAGGAACCGGGGAGCTGTTTTTT. The V and J genes are TRBV6-5 and TRBJ2-2, with D possibly TRBD2 on 5 matching bases. Trimming took off 5 bases at V and 5 bases at J, with 12 bases between the two ends. The CDR3 is 14 amino acids. Per germline, CDR1 MNHEY and CDR2 SVGAGI.